Below, 18 T cell receptor beta chains from the same sample are listed, as sequenced in a study of regulatory T cells in long-lasting Graves disease. Building of the TCR beta libraries involved iRepertoire HTBI primers and Arm-PCR of CDR3 regions. TCRdb recomputed calls from the multiplex PCR reads with MiXCR, one row per CDR3 protein. The sample lists 560,000 or so distinct CDR3 sequences, 15% to 20% occurring once. Stated time point: newly diagnosed GD, antithyroid drugs for less than 3 months. RNA from PBMCs was the source of the TCR library. Another study also made use of these data, one on T cells in Graves' hyperthyroidism and ophthalmopathy.

The source was peripheral blood mononuclear cells (PBMCs), collected at new diagnosis, from a patient treated with antithyroid drugs. These receptors were collected from a man younger than 35 with Graves disease.

V is TRBV12-3 or TRBV12-4 and J is TRBJ1-1; D is ambiguous. The V end was cut by 11 bases, the J end by 1 base, with 14 bases between. There are 13 residues in the CDR3. In nucleotides, the CDR3 is TGTGCCGCCAGGACCAGTGAGAACACTGAAGCTTTCTTT. It encodes CAARTSENTEAFF.

This clonotype was recorded a few times. The rearrangement joins TRBV5-6 to TRBJ2-2; D might be TRBD2 (6 bases). Germline V gene lookup returns CDR1 SGHDT and CDR2 YYEEEE. V lost 1 base and J lost 3, with 13 bases in between. The CDR3 spans 16 residues. CDR3 residues: CASSLIALADTGELFF. Here the CDR3 DNA reads TGTGCCAGCAGCTTGATTGCACTAGCAGACACCGGGGAGCTGTTTTTT.

A few counts support this clonotype. V is TRBV6-2 or TRBV6-3 and J is TRBJ1-1; maybe TRBD1 (6 bases). Per the germline V gene, CDR1 is MNHEY and CDR2 is SVGEGT. Trimming removed 3 bases at V and 3 bases at J, with 20 bases between. The CDR3 runs to 17 residues. As DNA, the CDR3 is TGTGCCAGCAGTTATTCGCTTCTGGGGGGCCCCTACACTGAAGCTTTCTTT. This codes for CASSYSLLGGPYTEAFF.

This clonotype was recorded many times. The chain uses TRBV20-1 and TRBJ2-3, with 7 bases lining up with TRBD2. Per germline, CDR1 DFQATT and CDR2 SNEGSKA (reference sequence). Trimming at V came to 4 bases and at J to 0 bases, leaving 4 bases not matched to a gene. This CDR3 has 14 amino acids. CDR3: CSANQRGSTDTQYF. The CDR3 DNA sequence: TGCAGTGCTAACCAGCGGGGTAGCACAGATACGCAGTATTTT.

This clonotype was counted many times. The chain links TRBV11-2 to TRBJ2-7; no clear D. Trimming pared 7 bases from V and 3 bases from J, leaving 10 bases between. Germline values: CDR1 SGHAT, CDR2 FQNNGV. The CDR3 contains 12 residues. The CDR3 reads CASTHGVYEQYF. CDR3 in DNA: TGTGCCAGCACCCATGGGGTCTACGAGCAGTACTTC.

The chain is built from TRBV12-3 or TRBV12-4 and TRBJ1-4; D gene uncertain. The V end lost 2 bases, the J end lost 3 bases, and 13 bases lay between the germline ends. This CDR3 has 16 amino acids. CDR3 amino acids: CASSLLPELANEKLFF. CDR3 nucleotides: TGTGCCAGCAGTTTATTACCCGAACTAGCTAATGAAAAACTGTTTTTT.

The sample holds a few counts of this clonotype. V usage is TRBV28 and J usage is TRBJ2-7, with TRBD1 as a possible D gene (5 bases). Germline CDR1 and CDR2: MDHEN and SYDVKM. The CDR3 has 18 amino acids. Deletions cut 2 bases from V and 5 bases from J, with 25 bases between. Written as DNA, the CDR3 is TGTGCCAGCAGTTTAAGGGGCGGAGCCAGGCCCGACGACGACGAGCAGTACTTC. Amino acids: CASSLRGGARPDDDEQYF. Variable domain in full (rest from reference TRBV28 and TRBJ2-7): DVKVTQSSRYLVKRTGEKVFLECVQDMDHENMFWYRQDPGLGLRLIYFSYDVKMKEKGDIPEGYSVSREKKERFSLILESASTNQTSMYLCASSLRGGARPDDDEQYFGPGTRLTVT.

This sequence joins TRBV28 and TRBJ1-2; D is uncertain. The CDR3 runs 14 residues. Germline loops: CDR1 MDHEN, CDR2 SYDVKM. Trimming stripped 1 base from V and 4 bases from J, with 10 bases between. The CDR3 DNA follows: TGTGCCAGCAGTTTATCGGCAGTGATCTATGGCTACACCTTC. As protein: CASSLSAVIYGYTF.

This clonotype was seen a handful of times. The rearrangement uses TRBV20-1 and TRBJ2-4; 16 bases agree with TRBD2. The CDR3 sequence is 15 residues long. Per germline, CDR1 DFQATT and CDR2 SNEGSKA (reference sequence). Trimming took 6 bases from V and 6 from J; bases not matched to a gene: 5. CDR3 amino acids: CSARGLAGGRNIQYF. The DNA for the CDR3 is TGCAGTGCGAGGGGACTAGCGGGAGGGCGAAACATTCAGTACTTC.

This clonotype has only a few counts. V and J are TRBV3-1 and TRBJ1-6, with D unresolved. This CDR3 is built from 15 residues. Trimming removed 3 bases at V and 7 bases at J, with 13 bases between. Germline V gene lookup returns CDR1 LGHDT and CDR2 YNNKEL (reference sequence). The CDR3 region is CASSQYSRANSPLHF. DNA for the CDR3: TGTGCCAGCAGCCAGTACTCCCGGGCAAATTCACCCCTCCACTTT.

The V and J genes are TRBV4-2 and TRBJ2-1, with 10 bases aligning to TRBD2. J gave up 4 bases and V 8 bases, and 8 bases lay outside the gene matches. CDR1 and CDR2 from the germline V gene are LGHNA and YNFKEQ. This CDR3 is 15 amino acids long. The CDR3 loop reads CASGTGTSVYNEQFF. CDR3 in DNA: TGTGCCAGCGGGACCGGGACTAGCGTTTACAATGAGCAGTTCTTC.

This clonotype has at least ten counts. The chain joins TRBV6-2 or TRBV6-3 to TRBJ2-1; TRBD2 matches 13 bases. Unmatched junction bases numbered 4, after V lost 11 bases and J lost 6 bases. This CDR3 spans 13 amino acids. Per the germline V gene, CDR1 is MNHEY and CDR2 is SVGEGT. The CDR3 is CASGLAGSNEQFF. CDR3 bases: TGTGCCTCGGGACTAGCGGGAAGCAATGAGCAGTTCTTC.

This clonotype was picked up many times. The rearrangement uses TRBV6-1 and TRBJ1-2; TRBD1 agrees at 7 bases. V lost 1 base, J lost 3 bases, and 5 bases stayed unmatched. CDR3 length equals 15 residues. Germline values: CDR1 MNHNS, CDR2 SASEGT. The CDR3 DNA reads TGTGCCAGCAGTGAAGGGGCAGGGGGGGACTATGGCTACACCTTC. This encodes CASSEGAGGDYGYTF.

This clonotype was seen ten or more times. This chain connects TRBV12-3 or TRBV12-4 to TRBJ2-6, with no clear D. The germline V and J ends were trimmed by 1 base and 1 base, with 8 bases remaining between them. The CDR3 has 16 residues. The CDR3 protein is CASSLVQWSGANVLTF. For the CDR3, the DNA is TGTGCCAGCAGTTTAGTCCAGTGGTCTGGGGCCAACGTCCTGACTTTC.

Ten or more counts support this clonotype. V and J are TRBV18 and TRBJ2-7; D is perhaps TRBD1 (7 bases). CDR3 size: 14 residues. Trimming removed 3 bases from V and 4 bases from J, with 13 bases in between. Per germline, CDR1 KGHSH and CDR2 LQKENI. The CDR3 sequence is CASSPPEGQYEQYF. The CDR3 DNA reads TGTGCCAGCTCACCGCCGGAGGGACAGTACGAGCAGTACTTC.

The rearrangement uses TRBV4-1 and TRBJ2-3, with D maybe TRBD1 (6 bases). Germline V gene data show CDR1 as MGHRA and CDR2 as YSYEKL. The CDR3 covers 18 residues. V was cut by 0 bases and J by 3 bases, with 19 bases left in between. DNA for the CDR3: TGCGCCAGCAGCCAAGATGGGGGAAGATCAGGGGAGACAGATACGCAGTATTTT. Amino acid sequence: CASSQDGGRSGETDTQYF.

The sample holds many counts of this clonotype. The V call is TRBV7-9, the J call TRBJ2-3; possible D gene TRBD2, 6 bases. This CDR3 spans 13 amino acids. The V gene's germline CDR1 is SEHNR and CDR2 FQNEAQ (reference sequence). Trimming took 5 bases from V and 8 from J, leaving 14 bases between them. As DNA, the CDR3 is TGTGCCAGCAGCCCCCCGGACGGGGGTACGCAGTATTTT. It codes for CASSPPDGGTQYF.

This clonotype has only a few counts. The chain links TRBV20-1 to TRBJ2-5; 10 nucleotides agree with TRBD2. The J call may be wrong; the DNA end is better matched by TRBJ2-7. The germline gives CDR1 DFQATT, CDR2 SNEGSKA (reference sequence). The CDR3 sequence is 13 residues long. As DNA, the CDR3 is TGCAGTGCTAAAACTAGCGGGGCTTACGAGCAGTACTTC. Protein sequence: CSAKTSGAYEQYF.